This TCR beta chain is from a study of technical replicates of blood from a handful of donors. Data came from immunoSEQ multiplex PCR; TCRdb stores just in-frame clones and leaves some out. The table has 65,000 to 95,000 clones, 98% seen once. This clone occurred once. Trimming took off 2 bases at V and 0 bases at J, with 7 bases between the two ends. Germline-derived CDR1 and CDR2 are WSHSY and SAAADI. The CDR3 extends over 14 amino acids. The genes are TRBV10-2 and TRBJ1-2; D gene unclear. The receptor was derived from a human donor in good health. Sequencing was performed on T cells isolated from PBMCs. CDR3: CASSEGRTNYGYTF. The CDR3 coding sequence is TGCGCCAGCAGTGAGGGCCGTACTAACTATGGCTACACCTTC.